This T cell receptor (beta chain) was observed in a study of PD-L1 blockade in urothelial cancer (dated by TCRdb to about 2017). Background on the whole study: Therapy was started at some point between 2014 and 2016 for all patients, and atezolizumab 1,200 mg was administered intravenously every 3 weeks. About 85% of the roughly 29 patients were identified as males with urothelial cancer of bladder origin, and a prior smoking history was reported by 18 of 29 patients. An ECOG performance status of 0 or 1 was recorded for the patients, and 0 to 3 prior chemotherapy regimens had been received by the patients. Blood samples were analyzed at 3 weeks after treatment start (second dose) and at 6 weeks after treatment start. Blood samples yielded a median of roughly 150,000 T cells and more than 80,000 unique TCRs, with median clonality approximately 0.08. Somatic, immune and clinical correlates of response to PD-L1 blockade with atezolizumab in urothelial cancer were the focus of an exploratory multi-omic analysis. Pretreatment tumor samples, along with matched peripheral blood collected serially before and after atezolizumab treatment, underwent TCR sequencing. Durable clinical benefit was defined as a progression-free survival longer than 6 months, and TCR features were additionally tested against progression-free survival and overall survival. In the same patients, whole exome sequencing and RNA sequencing of pretreatment tumors were performed in addition to TCR sequencing. Durable clinical benefit was achieved by nine patients but not by the remaining 20. Pretreatment blood TCR-seq was available for about 27 patients, at least one posttreatment blood collection was obtained for around 24 patients, and tumor TCR-seq was available for around 24 patients.

To estimate absolute template abundance from read counts, synthetic TCR analog templates were spiked into each PCR. The immunoSEQ assay was used to amplify TCRbeta CDR3 regions from genomic DNA with bias-controlled V and J gene primers. Sequencing of rearranged TCRbeta segments was performed at approximately 20X coverage. The published analysis was carried out like this. Sequencing errors were corrected by clustering and CDR3s were annotated against IMGT to assign V, D and J genes. Only productive TCRbeta rearrangements were used in downstream analyses, excluding out-of-frame or stop-codon sequences. Clonality was computed as one minus Shannon entropy normalized by the log of the number of unique productive sequences. Clones differing between time points or between blood and tumor were identified using Fisher's exact test with Benjamini-Hochberg correction, with an adjusted p below 0.01 applied as the threshold. This immuneACCESS table, as held by TCRdb, lists in-frame sequences with V and J called but not all clones. Of the missing ones, under half trace to an unresolved V gene in checked studies; the others have no known cause. The DNA gave D and trimming, while V, J and clone size come from that table. Recorded for this sample are nearly 50,000 clones; approximately 86% of them occurred a single time. Together, the top ten hold roughly 1.8% of the sample.

Trimming takes 3 bases from V and 3 bases from J, and the germline ends sit 9 bases apart. Reading the germline V gene gives CDR1 SGHRS and CDR2 YFSETQ. From cysteine to phenylalanine, the CDR3 is 13 amino acids long. The CDR3 DNA has 39 bases and is translated from base 1. Read against the paper, the sample's time point label means: peripheral blood 6 weeks after treatment start. A cohort of 25 to 30 patients with locally advanced or metastatic urothelial carcinoma, treated at Memorial Sloan Kettering on a trial protocol, was included. Peripheral blood mononuclear cells were collected pretreatment and during treatment, with between 1 and 8 total time points per patient. The Qiagen DNeasy Blood extraction kit was used to purify genomic DNA from total PBMCs and tumor samples. PBMCs were collected pretreatment and during treatment, and were isolated and stored as previously described. To note about this clone: It lacks a known antigen. No quality values exist for individual bases; no much larger clone is one base distant.

General study outcomes and caveats: Small sample size (n ≈ 29) and many exploratory analyses mean the results are intended to be hypothesis-generating. At 3 weeks after the start of treatment, tumor-associated TCR clones in peripheral blood had expanded more in patients with durable benefit (n ≈ 20, p = 0.022). A pretreatment peripheral blood TCR clonality below the median was linked to improved progression-free and overall survival.

The sequencing used PBMCs, collected around atezolizumab (anti-PD-L1) treatment. The chain is assembled from TRBV5-1 and TRBJ2-5, and the D gene may be TRBD1, 6 bases matching. The TCR sequence derives from a man aged 45-65 years with urothelial cancer. The DNA reads as follows: TGCGCCAGCAGCTGGACAGCAAAAGAGACCCAGTACTTC. The translation is CASSWTAKETQYF.